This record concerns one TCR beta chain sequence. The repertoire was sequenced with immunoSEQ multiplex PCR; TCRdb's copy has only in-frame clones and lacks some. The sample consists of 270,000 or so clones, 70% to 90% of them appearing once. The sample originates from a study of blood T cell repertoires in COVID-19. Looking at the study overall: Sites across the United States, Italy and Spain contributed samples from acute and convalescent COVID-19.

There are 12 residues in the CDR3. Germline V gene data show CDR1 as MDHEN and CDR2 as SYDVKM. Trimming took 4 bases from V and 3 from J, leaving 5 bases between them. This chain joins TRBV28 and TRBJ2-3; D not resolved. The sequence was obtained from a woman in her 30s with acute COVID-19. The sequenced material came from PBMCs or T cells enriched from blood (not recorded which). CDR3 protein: CASSSQTDTQYF. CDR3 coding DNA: TGTGCCAGCAGTTCCCAGACAGATACGCAGTATTTT.